One sample yielded the 15 T cell receptor beta chains listed below, sequenced in a study of T-cell reconstitution after alpha-beta-depleted transplantation in children. Preparing the TCRbeta library involved the use of unique molecular identifiers. One entry per CDR3 protein results from TCRdb running MiXCR on the PCR reads. The table has hundreds of thousands of distinct CDR3 sequences, 16% seen once. The sample in question was PBMCs, mostly from graft donor cells, obtained 360 days after TCRalphabeta/CD19-depleted stem cell transplant. All receptors come from a male patient aged 2 to 9 who had a stem cell transplant for acute lymphoblastic leukemia, so the T cells may come from the graft donor.

At least ten counts were recorded for this clonotype. The chain is built from TRBV28 and TRBJ2-3; D perhaps matches TRBD1 (5 bases). Germline loops: CDR1 MDHEN, CDR2 SYDVKM. Trimming shortened V by 5 bases and J by 0 bases, and 9 bases separated the two germline ends. CDR3 length: 14 residues. The CDR3 region has the DNA TGTGCCAGCAGTCCACAGGAGAGCACAGATACGCAGTATTTT. Protein: CASSPQESTDTQYF. Supplemented by reference TRBV28 and TRBJ2-3, the full variable domain reads DVKVTQSSRYLVKRTGEKVFLECVQDMDHENMFWYRQDPGLGLRLIYFSYDVKMKEKGDIPEGYSVSREKKERFSLILESASTNQTSMYLCASSPQESTDTQYFGPGTRLTVL.

The gene calls are TRBV20-1 and TRBJ2-7; 8 bases match TRBD2. V trimming: 0 bases; J trimming: 4 bases; junction bases outside the gene matches: 5. This CDR3 region has 14 residues. CDR1 is DFQATT and CDR2 is SNEGSKA in the germline V gene (reference sequence). The CDR3: CSARDQRELYEQYF. CDR3 bases: TGCAGTGCTAGAGATCAGCGGGAGCTTTACGAGCAGTACTTC.

The V call is TRBV3-1, the J call TRBJ2-1, with TRBD2 as a possible D gene (6 bases). Germline CDR1 LGHDT, CDR2 YNNKEL (reference sequence). V lost 3 bases and J lost 4, with 16 bases in between. The CDR3 length is 16 residues. The CDR3 region has the DNA TGTGCCAGCAGCCAGGGCGGCGGGAATTTTTACAATGAGCAGTTCTTC. Residues: CASSQGGGNFYNEQFF.

This clonotype was seen repeatedly, ten times or more. The chain has TRBV28 and TRBJ2-2; D possibly matches TRBD1 or TRBD2 (5 bases each). The CDR3 extends over 15 amino acids. The V gene lost 3 bases and the J gene lost 5 bases, with 13 bases spanning the gap. The germline CDR1 and CDR2 sequences are MDHEN and SYDVKM. The CDR3: CASSFFRGRTGELFF. The CDR3 nucleotides read TGTGCCAGCAGTTTTTTTCGGGGACGGACCGGGGAGCTGTTTTTT. Full variable domain (outside the CDR3, taken from reference TRBV28 and TRBJ2-2): DVKVTQSSRYLVKRTGEKVFLECVQDMDHENMFWYRQDPGLGLRLIYFSYDVKMKEKGDIPEGYSVSREKKERFSLILESASTNQTSMYLCASSFFRGRTGELFFGEGSRLTVL.

The chain uses TRBV10-3 and TRBJ2-3; D is unresolved. Germline V lookup: CDR1 ENHRY, CDR2 SYGVKD. Trimming took 2 bases from V and 2 from J, leaving 14 bases between them. This CDR3 is 16 amino acids long. CDR3 in DNA: TGTGCCATCAGTGAGAGAACCAAACAGTTCACAGATACGCAGTATTTT. It encodes CAISERTKQFTDTQYF.

The chain combines TRBV28 with TRBJ1-5; D might be TRBD1 (5 bases). The V gene's germline CDR1 is MDHEN and CDR2 SYDVKM. The CDR3 is 14 amino acids. Trimming shortened V by 6 bases and J by 10 bases, and 19 bases separated the two germline ends. CDR3 residues: CASRTGTWTHPQHF. For the CDR3, the DNA is TGTGCCAGCAGAACCGGGACGTGGACGCATCCCCAGCATTTT.

Ten or more counts support this clonotype. V is TRBV12-3 or TRBV12-4 and J is TRBJ1-5, with 8 bases lining up with TRBD1. The CDR3 contains 15 residues. Trimming took 6 bases from V and 1 from J; bases not matched to a gene: 5. CDR3 region: CASSGGQASNQPQHF. CDR3 DNA sequence: TGTGCCAGCAGCGGGGGACAGGCAAGCAATCAGCCCCAGCATTTT.

The chain is built from TRBV12-3 or TRBV12-4 and TRBJ2-7; 8 bases agree with TRBD1. Trimming took 5 bases from V and 0 from J; bases not matched to a gene: 6. The CDR3 is 15 residues long. The DNA for the CDR3 is TGTGCCAGCAGTACCACAGGGGGGAGCTCCTACGAGCAGTACTTC. This translates into CASSTTGGSSYEQYF.

The chain has TRBV30 and TRBJ1-2, with no clear D. CDR1 and CDR2 (germline): GTSNPN, SVGIG (reference sequence). CDR3 size: 14 residues. V lost 7 bases, J lost 3 bases, and 18 bases lay in between. The CDR3 spells CASHFGERDYGYTF. The CDR3, as DNA: TGTGCCTCCCACTTCGGGGAGAGGGACTATGGCTACACCTTC.

The V gene is TRBV28, the J gene TRBJ2-7, with 9 positions matching TRBD2. V gave up 3 bases and J gave up 2 bases; unmatched junction bases: 5. CDR1 MDHEN and CDR2 SYDVKM come from the germline V gene. The CDR3 extends over 15 amino acids. The CDR3 DNA reads as TGTGCCAGCAGTTTGGCGGGAGGGCCACCCTACGAGCAGTACTTC. This sequence encodes CASSLAGGPPYEQYF.

The V call is TRBV20-1, the J call TRBJ1-6, with 7 bases lining up with TRBD1. Germline trimming cut 1 base from V and 6 bases from J; bases unmatched to any gene: 9. Germline V lookup: CDR1 DFQATT, CDR2 SNEGSKA (reference sequence). This CDR3 spans 16 amino acids. The CDR3 sequence is CSARVEPGGTNSPLHF. DNA of the CDR3: TGCAGTGCTAGAGTTGAACCAGGGGGTACTAATTCACCCCTCCACTTT.

In its sample, this clonotype was seen many times. This chain connects TRBV15 to TRBJ2-2, with TRBD2 identical over 10 bases. The CDR3 sequence is 15 residues long. The germline V gene encodes CDR1 LNHNV and CDR2 YYDKDF (reference sequence). V shed 8 bases, J shed 7 bases, and the junction held 10 bases outside the gene matches. The CDR3 bases are TGTGCCACCTCCAGCGGGAGGGCCTTGGGCGGGGAGCTGTTTTTT. Protein: CATSSGRALGGELFF.

This clonotype was seen many times. CDR3 nucleotides: TGTGCCAGCAGCCCCCAAAGCTCCTACGAGCAGTACTTC. Protein product: CASSPQSSYEQYF. The chain links TRBV3-1 to TRBJ2-7, with unresolved D. CDR1 is LGHDT, CDR2 YNNKEL, per germline (reference sequence). V was clipped by 4 bases and J by 0 bases, with 7 bases between them. This CDR3 comprises 13 residues.

The table lists this clonotype with a few counts. The chain links TRBV28 to TRBJ2-1, with 12 positions matching TRBD2. V shed 7 bases, J shed 6 bases, and the junction held 22 bases outside the gene matches. This CDR3 contains 20 residues. Germline V gives CDR1 MDHEN, CDR2 SYDVKM. Written as DNA, the CDR3 is TGTGCCAGCACCAACATCGGTCTAGCGGGAGGGAATGGCAATGGCAATGAGCAGTTCTTC. Encoded protein: CASTNIGLAGGNGNGNEQFF.

This clonotype was detected ten times or more. The gene calls are TRBV5-1 and TRBJ1-5, with a tentative D call TRBD1 (5 bases). The V end was cut by 3 bases, the J end by 1 base, with 8 bases between. Germline V gene lookup returns CDR1 SGHRS and CDR2 YFSETQ. The CDR3 has 14 residues. CDR3 sequence: CASSSGDSNQPQHF. In DNA form, the CDR3 reads TGCGCCAGCAGCTCGGGGGACAGCAATCAGCCCCAGCATTTT.